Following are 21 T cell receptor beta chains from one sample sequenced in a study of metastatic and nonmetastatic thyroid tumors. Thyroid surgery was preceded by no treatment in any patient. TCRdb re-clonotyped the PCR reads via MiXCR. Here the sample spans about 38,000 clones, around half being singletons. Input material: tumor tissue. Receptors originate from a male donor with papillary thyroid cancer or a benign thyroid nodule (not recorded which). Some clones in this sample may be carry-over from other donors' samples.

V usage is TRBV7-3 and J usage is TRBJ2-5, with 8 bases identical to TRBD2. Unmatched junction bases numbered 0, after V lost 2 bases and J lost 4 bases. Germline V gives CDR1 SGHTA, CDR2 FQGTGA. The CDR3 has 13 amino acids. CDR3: CASSLAGGETQYF. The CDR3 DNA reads TGTGCCAGCAGCTTAGCGGGGGGAGAGACCCAGTACTTC.

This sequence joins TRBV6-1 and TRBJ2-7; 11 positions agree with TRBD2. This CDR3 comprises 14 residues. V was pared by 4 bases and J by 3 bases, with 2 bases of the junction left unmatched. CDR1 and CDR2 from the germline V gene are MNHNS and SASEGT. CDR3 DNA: TGTGCCAGCAGTGGAGGGACTAGCGGCTACGAGCAGTACTTC. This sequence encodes CASSGGTSGYEQYF.

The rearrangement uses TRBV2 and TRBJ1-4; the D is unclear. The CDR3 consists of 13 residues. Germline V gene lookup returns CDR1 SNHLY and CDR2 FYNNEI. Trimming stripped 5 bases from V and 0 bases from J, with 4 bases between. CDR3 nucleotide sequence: TGTGCCAGCAGTTGGACAACTAATGAAAAACTGTTTTTT. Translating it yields CASSWTTNEKLFF.

The CDR3 DNA follows: TGTGCCTGGAGTGTAGAAGGGAGACAGTTCTTC. Residues: CAWSVEGRQFF. The chain has TRBV30 and TRBJ2-1, with TRBD2 as a possible D gene (5 bases). V was cut by 0 bases and J by 13 bases, with 10 bases left in between. Germline V gene lookup returns CDR1 GTSNPN and CDR2 SVGIG (reference sequence). The CDR3 is 11 residues long.

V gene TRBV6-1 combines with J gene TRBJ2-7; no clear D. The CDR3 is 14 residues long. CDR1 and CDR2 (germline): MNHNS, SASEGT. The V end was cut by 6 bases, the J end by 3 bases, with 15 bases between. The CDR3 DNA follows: TGTGCCAGCAGGGACGAAGCCGTACGCTACGAGCAGTACTTC. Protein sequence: CASRDEAVRYEQYF.

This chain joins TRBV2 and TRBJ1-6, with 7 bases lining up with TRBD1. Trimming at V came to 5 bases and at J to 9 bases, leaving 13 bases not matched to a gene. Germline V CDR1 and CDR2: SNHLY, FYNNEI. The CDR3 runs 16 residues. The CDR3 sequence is CASSQQGQGSSSPLHF. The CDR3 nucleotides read TGTGCCAGCAGTCAACAGGGGCAGGGAAGCAGTTCACCCCTCCACTTT.

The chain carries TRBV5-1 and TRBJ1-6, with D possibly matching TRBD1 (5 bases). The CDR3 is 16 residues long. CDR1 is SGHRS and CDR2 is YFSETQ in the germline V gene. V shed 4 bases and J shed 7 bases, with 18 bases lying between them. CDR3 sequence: CASSDNTDRGNSPLHF. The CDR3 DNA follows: TGCGCCAGCAGCGACAATACCGACAGAGGGAATTCACCCCTCCACTTT. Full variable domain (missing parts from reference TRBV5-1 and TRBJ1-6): KAGVTQTPRYLIKTRGQQVTLSCSPISGHRSVSWYQQTPGQGLQFLFEYFSETQRNKGNFPGRFSGRQFSNSRSEMNVSTLELGDSALYLCASSDNTDRGNSPLHFGNGTRLTVT.

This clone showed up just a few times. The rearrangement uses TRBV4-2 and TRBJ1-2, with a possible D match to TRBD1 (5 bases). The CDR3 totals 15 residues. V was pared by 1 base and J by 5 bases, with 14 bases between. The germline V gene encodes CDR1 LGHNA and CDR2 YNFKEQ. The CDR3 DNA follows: TGTGCCAGCAGCCAAGGCCGGGACGGGAATTATGGCTACACCTTC. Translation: CASSQGRDGNYGYTF.

This CDR3 is CSARPGGETQYF. CDR3 sequence (DNA): TGCAGTGCTAGACCAGGGGGAGAGACCCAGTACTTC. The rearrangement uses TRBV20-1 and TRBJ2-5, with 7 bases matching TRBD1. Germline loops: CDR1 DFQATT, CDR2 SNEGSKA (reference sequence). V dropped 2 bases and J dropped 4; count of bases not matched to a gene: 1. The CDR3 is made up of 12 amino acids.

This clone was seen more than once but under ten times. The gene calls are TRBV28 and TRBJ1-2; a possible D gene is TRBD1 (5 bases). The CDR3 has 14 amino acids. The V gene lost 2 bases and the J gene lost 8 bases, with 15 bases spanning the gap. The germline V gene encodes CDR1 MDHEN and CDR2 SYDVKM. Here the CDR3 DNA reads TGTGCCAGCAGTTTAACTCTCAGGGTTAGGGGCTACACCTTC. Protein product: CASSLTLRVRGYTF.

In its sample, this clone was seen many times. The CDR3 here is CASSLNNYGYTF. CDR3 DNA: TGTGCCAGCAGTTTGAATAACTATGGCTACACCTTC. The chain carries TRBV12-3 or TRBV12-4 and TRBJ1-2; D is undetermined. The CDR3 runs 12 residues. The ends were cut back, 3 bases at V and 1 base at J, with 3 bases in the middle.

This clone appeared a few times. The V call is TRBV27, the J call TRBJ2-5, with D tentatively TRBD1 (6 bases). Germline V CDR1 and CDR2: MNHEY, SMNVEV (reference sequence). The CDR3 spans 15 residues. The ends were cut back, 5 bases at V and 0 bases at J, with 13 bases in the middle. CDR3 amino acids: CASSPGQSYQETQYF. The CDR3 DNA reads TGTGCCAGCAGTCCCGGACAGTCGTACCAAGAGACCCAGTACTTC.

The DNA of the CDR3 is TGTGCCAGCAGCTTATACCCGGGCAATCAGCCCCAGCATTTT. This translates into CASSLYPGNQPQHF. This rearrangement joins TRBV7-2 to TRBJ1-5; D uncertain. Per germline, CDR1 SGHTA and CDR2 FQGNSA. The length of the CDR3 is 14 residues. Trimming left V 2 bases short and J 2 bases short, with 7 bases between.

The CDR3 reads CSARTSESNEQFF. In DNA form, the CDR3 reads TGCAGTGCTAGGACTAGCGAGTCAAATGAGCAGTTCTTC. V gene TRBV20-1 combines with J gene TRBJ2-1; 8 nucleotides align to TRBD2. The CDR3 consists of 13 residues. Germline V CDR1 and CDR2: DFQATT, SNEGSKA (reference sequence). V dropped 3 bases and J dropped 7; count of bases not matched to a gene: 5.

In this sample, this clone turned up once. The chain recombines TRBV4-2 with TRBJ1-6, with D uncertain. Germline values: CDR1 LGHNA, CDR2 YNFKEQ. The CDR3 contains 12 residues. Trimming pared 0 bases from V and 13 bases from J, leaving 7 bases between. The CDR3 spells CASSQDSSPLHF. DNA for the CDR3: TGTGCCAGCAGCCAAGACTCCTCCCCCCTCCACTTT.

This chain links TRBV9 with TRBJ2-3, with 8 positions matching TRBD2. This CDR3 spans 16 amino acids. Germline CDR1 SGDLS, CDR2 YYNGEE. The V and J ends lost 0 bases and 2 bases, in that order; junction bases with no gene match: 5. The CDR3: CASSVVGGGHTDTQYF. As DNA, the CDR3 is TGTGCCAGCAGCGTAGTTGGCGGGGGGCACACAGATACGCAGTATTTT.

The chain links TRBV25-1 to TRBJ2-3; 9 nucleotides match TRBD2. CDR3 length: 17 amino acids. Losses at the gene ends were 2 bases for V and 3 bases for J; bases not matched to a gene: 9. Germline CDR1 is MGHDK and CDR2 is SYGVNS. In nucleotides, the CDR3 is TGTGCCAGCAGTGAAGACAGTAGCGGGAGTTGGACAGATACGCAGTATTTT. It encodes CASSEDSSGSWTDTQYF.

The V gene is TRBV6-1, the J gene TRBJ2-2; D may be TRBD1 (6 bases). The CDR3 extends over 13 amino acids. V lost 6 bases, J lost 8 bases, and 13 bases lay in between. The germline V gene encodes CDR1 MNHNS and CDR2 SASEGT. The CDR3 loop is CASRQTGSGELFF. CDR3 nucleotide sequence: TGTGCCAGCAGACAGACAGGATCTGGGGAGCTGTTTTTT.

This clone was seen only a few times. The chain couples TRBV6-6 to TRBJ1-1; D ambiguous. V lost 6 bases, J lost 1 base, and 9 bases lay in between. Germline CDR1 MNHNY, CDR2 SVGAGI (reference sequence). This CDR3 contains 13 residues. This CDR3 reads CASSYTKNTEAFF. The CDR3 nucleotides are TGTGCCAGCAGCTACACGAAGAACACTGAAGCTTTCTTT.

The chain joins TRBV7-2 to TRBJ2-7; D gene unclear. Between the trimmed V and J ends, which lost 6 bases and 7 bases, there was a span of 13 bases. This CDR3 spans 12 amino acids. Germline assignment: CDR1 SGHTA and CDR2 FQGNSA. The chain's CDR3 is CASSRPLKEQYF. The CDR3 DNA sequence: TGTGCCAGCAGTCGTCCGTTAAAGGAGCAGTACTTC.

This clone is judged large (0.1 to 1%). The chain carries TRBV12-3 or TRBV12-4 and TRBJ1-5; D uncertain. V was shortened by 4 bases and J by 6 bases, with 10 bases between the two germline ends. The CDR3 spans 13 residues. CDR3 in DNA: TGTGCCAGCAGTTCGGGGTCAGGTCAGCCCCAGCATTTT. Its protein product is CASSSGSGQPQHF.